Listed below are T cell receptor beta chains from one sample, sequenced in a study of CD8 T cells in Susac syndrome. TCRdb passed the immunoSEQ multiplex PCR reads through MiXCR, listing each CDR3 protein once. This table holds more than 150,000 distinct CDR3 sequences, approximately 93% found once. Sample: CD8+ T cells from PBMCs. These receptors were obtained from a human donor with multiple sclerosis. Each CDR3 is given with its conserved first and last residue. Fields, in order: clone size, J gene, V gene, D gene, CDR3 protein, CDR3 DNA. D genes are given only for firm matches. Clone size, where shown, is once, few, many, or a class for clones that have expanded.

abundance: NA
j_gene: TRBJ1-5
v_gene: TRBV27
d_gene: NA
CDR3aa: CASSLTRFNQPQHF
CDR3nt: TGTGCCAGCAGTTTAACCCGGTTCAATCAGCCCCAGCATTTT

abundance: NA
j_gene: TRBJ2-3
v_gene: TRBV4-1
d_gene: NA
CDR3aa: CASSQDGGSFEADTQYF
CDR3nt: TGCGCCAGCAGCCAAGATGGGGGATCGTTCGAAGCAGATACGCAGTATTTT

abundance: once
j_gene: TRBJ2-7
v_gene: TRBV14
d_gene: TRBD1
CDR3aa: CASSFEGQGFLEQYF
CDR3nt: TGTGCCAGCAGCTTTGAAGGACAGGGATTTCTCGAGCAGTACTTC

abundance: NA
j_gene: TRBJ1-1
v_gene: TRBV5-1
d_gene: NA
CDR3aa: CASSLYGGSEAFF
CDR3nt: TGCGCCAGCAGCTTGTACGGGGGGTCTGAAGCTTTCTTT

abundance: NA
j_gene: TRBJ2-3
v_gene: TRBV7-8
d_gene: NA
CDR3aa: CASSSNRAPDTQYF
CDR3nt: TGTGCCAGCAGCTCAAATAGGGCCCCGGATACGCAGTATTTT

abundance: NA
j_gene: TRBJ2-7
v_gene: TRBV7-9
d_gene: TRBD2
CDR3aa: CASSSRLAGELTYEQYF
CDR3nt: TGTGCCAGCAGCTCCCGACTAGCGGGGGAGCTTACCTACGAGCAGTACTTC

abundance: NA
j_gene: TRBJ1-5
v_gene: TRBV20-1
d_gene: TRBD1
CDR3aa: CSARIAGTGSNQPQHF
CDR3nt: TGCAGTGCTAGAATAGCCGGGACAGGTAGCAATCAGCCCCAGCATTTT

abundance: NA
j_gene: TRBJ2-3
v_gene: TRBV27
d_gene: TRBD2
CDR3aa: CASSFRSLAGLTDTQYF
CDR3nt: TGTGCCAGCAGTTTCCGTTCCCTAGCGGGGCTCACAGATACGCAGTATTTT

abundance: NA
j_gene: TRBJ2-3
v_gene: TRBV30
d_gene: NA
CDR3aa: CAWSGPDTQYF
CDR3nt: TGTGCCTGGAGTGGACCAGATACGCAGTATTTT

abundance: NA
j_gene: TRBJ2-3
v_gene: TRBV13
d_gene: TRBD2
CDR3aa: CASSLSGERGLTDTQYF
CDR3nt: TGTGCCAGCAGCTTATCGGGGGAGCGGGGGCTCACAGATACGCAGTATTTT

abundance: NA
j_gene: TRBJ1-5
v_gene: TRBV27
d_gene: TRBD1
CDR3aa: CASSPGQGAEPQHF
CDR3nt: TGTGCCAGCAGTCCCGGACAGGGGGCAGAGCCCCAGCATTTT

abundance: NA
j_gene: TRBJ1-1
v_gene: TRBV24-1
d_gene: NA
CDR3aa: CATSDLRGSEAFF
CDR3nt: TGTGCCACCAGTGATTTGCGGGGGTCTGAAGCTTTCTTT

abundance: NA
j_gene: TRBJ1-2
v_gene: TRBV7-9
d_gene: NA
CDR3aa: CASSSPTGQVNGYTF
CDR3nt: TGTGCCAGCAGCTCGCCGACCGGACAAGTGAATGGCTACACCTTC

abundance: NA
j_gene: TRBJ1-2
v_gene: TRBV9
d_gene: NA
CDR3aa: CASSVARDGYTF
CDR3nt: TGTGCCAGCAGCGTAGCGAGGGATGGCTACACCTTC

abundance: NA
j_gene: TRBJ1-1
v_gene: TRBV7-8
d_gene: NA
CDR3aa: CASSLYWTANTEAFF
CDR3nt: TGTGCCAGCAGCTTATACTGGACAGCGAACACTGAAGCTTTCTTT

abundance: NA
j_gene: TRBJ2-5
v_gene: TRBV4-1
d_gene: NA
CDR3aa: CASSAPGQETQYF
CDR3nt: TGCGCCAGCAGCGCGCCGGGACAAGAGACCCAGTACTTC

abundance: NA
j_gene: TRBJ2-1
v_gene: TRBV6-2/TRBV6-3
d_gene: NA
CDR3aa: CASSYGASSYNEQFF
CDR3nt: TGTGCCAGCAGTTACGGGGCCAGCTCCTACAATGAGCAGTTCTTC

abundance: NA
j_gene: TRBJ2-7
v_gene: TRBV29-1
d_gene: TRBD1
CDR3aa: CSASGGLEREQYF
CDR3nt: TGCAGCGCCTCAGGGGGTCTCGAGCGGGAGCAGTACTTC

abundance: once
j_gene: TRBJ1-2
v_gene: TRBV9
d_gene: NA
CDR3aa: CASSYGGNGYTF
CDR3nt: TGTGCCAGCAGCTATGGGGGTAATGGCTACACCTTC

abundance: NA
j_gene: TRBJ2-7
v_gene: TRBV7-9
d_gene: NA
CDR3aa: CASSNPGALGAYEQYF
CDR3nt: TGTGCCAGCAGCAATCCGGGGGCCTTAGGTGCCTACGAGCAGTACTTC

abundance: once
j_gene: TRBJ2-2
v_gene: TRBV29-1
d_gene: NA
CDR3aa: CSVEEGGKVGELFF
CDR3nt: TGCAGCGTTGAAGAGGGGGGAAAGGTCGGGGAGCTGTTTTTT

abundance: NA
j_gene: TRBJ2-1
v_gene: TRBV30
d_gene: NA
CDR3aa: CAFSPHRLRKFF
CDR3nt: TGTGCCTTCTCCCCACATCGGCTTCGAAAGTTCTTC

abundance: NA
j_gene: TRBJ2-2
v_gene: TRBV30
d_gene: TRBD1
CDR3aa: CACLGQMGTGELFF
CDR3nt: TGTGCCTGCTTGGGACAGATGGGCACCGGGGAGCTGTTTTTT

abundance: once
j_gene: TRBJ1-5
v_gene: TRBV2
d_gene: TRBD1
CDR3aa: CASRQDRGSNQPQHF
CDR3nt: TGTGCCAGCAGACAAGACAGGGGAAGCAATCAGCCCCAGCATTTT

abundance: NA
j_gene: TRBJ2-5
v_gene: TRBV7-9
d_gene: TRBD1
CDR3aa: CASSLSLLDRDGETQYF
CDR3nt: TGTGCCAGCAGCCTAAGCCTTCTCGACAGGGACGGAGAGACCCAGTACTTC

abundance: NA
j_gene: TRBJ2-1
v_gene: TRBV5-1
d_gene: TRBD1
CDR3aa: CASRDGQGRNEQFF
CDR3nt: TGCGCCAGCAGGGATGGACAGGGGAGAAATGAGCAGTTCTTC

abundance: NA
j_gene: TRBJ2-5
v_gene: TRBV6-2/TRBV6-3
d_gene: NA
CDR3aa: CASSYRRQEETQYF
CDR3nt: TGTGCCAGCAGTTACCGGAGGCAGGAAGAGACCCAGTACTTC

abundance: once
j_gene: TRBJ1-1
v_gene: TRBV7-9
d_gene: TRBD1
CDR3aa: CASWRDRVYGTEAFF
CDR3nt: TGTGCCAGCTGGCGGGACAGGGTGTATGGCACTGAAGCTTTCTTT

abundance: NA
j_gene: TRBJ2-7
v_gene: TRBV4-2
d_gene: NA
CDR3aa: CASSQGVWPESTYEQYF
CDR3nt: TGTGCCAGCAGCCAAGGGGTGTGGCCCGAGTCGACCTACGAGCAGTACTTC

abundance: NA
j_gene: TRBJ2-7
v_gene: TRBV20-1
d_gene: TRBD2
CDR3aa: CSARGLAGPSYEQYF
CDR3nt: TGCAGTGCTAGAGGACTAGCGGGTCCTTCCTACGAGCAGTACTTC

abundance: NA
j_gene: TRBJ1-4
v_gene: TRBV28
d_gene: NA
CDR3aa: CASSLWGGGADEKLFF
CDR3nt: TGTGCCAGCAGTTTATGGGGCGGGGGCGCCGATGAAAAACTGTTTTTT

abundance: NA
j_gene: TRBJ2-3
v_gene: TRBV4-1
d_gene: NA
CDR3aa: CASSWTPPNTDTQYF
CDR3nt: TGCGCCAGCAGCTGGACGCCACCGAACACAGATACGCAGTATTTT

abundance: NA
j_gene: TRBJ2-6
v_gene: TRBV4-1
d_gene: TRBD1
CDR3aa: CASSQESLETGTGRANVLTF
CDR3nt: TGCGCCAGCAGCCAAGAGAGCCTGGAGACAGGGACGGGCAGGGCCAACGTCCTGACTTTC

abundance: NA
j_gene: TRBJ2-1
v_gene: TRBV11-3
d_gene: NA
CDR3aa: CASSLWNNEQFF
CDR3nt: TGTGCCAGCAGCTTATGGAACAATGAGCAGTTCTTC

abundance: NA
j_gene: TRBJ1-1
v_gene: TRBV4-1
d_gene: TRBD1
CDR3aa: CASSQATGRAFF
CDR3nt: TGCGCCAGCAGCCAAGCGACAGGGCGAGCTTTCTTT

abundance: NA
j_gene: TRBJ1-5
v_gene: TRBV20-1
d_gene: NA
CDR3aa: CSAWGPASNQPQHF
CDR3nt: TGCAGTGCCTGGGGACCGGCTAGCAATCAGCCCCAGCATTTT

abundance: NA
j_gene: TRBJ1-1
v_gene: TRBV9
d_gene: NA
CDR3aa: CASSPRLEAFF
CDR3nt: TGTGCCAGCAGCCCCCGTTTGGAAGCTTTCTTT

abundance: NA
j_gene: TRBJ2-3
v_gene: TRBV12-3/TRBV12-4
d_gene: NA
CDR3aa: CASSPLGTDTQYF
CDR3nt: TGTGCCAGCAGCCCCTTGGGCACAGATACGCAGTATTTT

abundance: NA
j_gene: TRBJ2-3
v_gene: TRBV29-1
d_gene: NA
CDR3aa: CSVVRADSSTDTQYF
CDR3nt: TGCAGCGTTGTCCGGGCGGATTCTAGCACAGATACGCAGTATTTT

abundance: NA
j_gene: TRBJ2-1
v_gene: TRBV27
d_gene: NA
CDR3aa: CASSLRDVSNEQFF
CDR3nt: TGTGCCAGCAGTTTAAGGGATGTTTCCAATGAGCAGTTCTTC

abundance: NA
j_gene: TRBJ1-2
v_gene: TRBV23-1
d_gene: TRBD1
CDR3aa: CASSQGPQGAYGYTF
CDR3nt: TGCGCCAGCAGTCAAGGTCCCCAGGGGGCCTATGGCTACACCTTC

abundance: NA
j_gene: TRBJ2-7
v_gene: TRBV9
d_gene: TRBD1
CDR3aa: CASSAGDRPYEQYF
CDR3nt: TGTGCCAGCAGCGCCGGGGACAGACCCTACGAGCAGTACTTC

abundance: NA
j_gene: TRBJ2-7
v_gene: TRBV6-5
d_gene: NA
CDR3aa: CASSYSRGGREQYF
CDR3nt: TGTGCCAGCAGTTACTCGAGGGGGGGGCGCGAGCAGTACTTC

abundance: NA
j_gene: TRBJ1-2
v_gene: TRBV15
d_gene: NA
CDR3aa: CATSRPTPRGQRYGYTF
CDR3nt: TGTGCCACCAGCAGACCCACACCTCGAGGACAGAGATATGGCTACACCTTC

abundance: NA
j_gene: TRBJ2-7
v_gene: TRBV30
d_gene: NA
CDR3aa: CAWSEKWQGESYEQYF
CDR3nt: TGTGCCTGGAGCGAAAAGTGGCAGGGTGAATCCTACGAGCAGTACTTC

abundance: NA
j_gene: TRBJ2-3
v_gene: TRBV28
d_gene: NA
CDR3aa: CASSLSGASTDTQYF
CDR3nt: TGTGCCAGCAGTTTATCAGGGGCTAGCACAGATACGCAGTATTTT

abundance: NA
j_gene: TRBJ1-4
v_gene: TRBV5-1
d_gene: NA
CDR3aa: CASSSPRQEKLFF
CDR3nt: TGCGCCAGCAGCTCCCCTCGGCAAGAAAAACTGTTTTTT

abundance: NA
j_gene: TRBJ2-2
v_gene: TRBV9
d_gene: NA
CDR3aa: CAREQGPTGELFF
CDR3nt: TGTGCCAGAGAACAGGGTCCCACCGGGGAGCTGTTTTTT

abundance: NA
j_gene: TRBJ1-1
v_gene: TRBV6-5
d_gene: NA
CDR3aa: CASSYSTSYEAFF
CDR3nt: TGTGCCAGCAGTTACTCGACAAGTTACGAAGCTTTCTTT

abundance: NA
j_gene: TRBJ2-3
v_gene: TRBV28
d_gene: NA
CDR3aa: CASSLPRVDTQYF
CDR3nt: TGTGCCAGCAGCCTACCGAGGGTGGATACGCAGTATTTT

abundance: NA
j_gene: TRBJ2-1
v_gene: TRBV24-1
d_gene: NA
CDR3aa: CATSDTTWGEQFF
CDR3nt: TGTGCCACCAGTGATACGACTTGGGGTGAGCAGTTCTTC

abundance: NA
j_gene: TRBJ1-5
v_gene: TRBV15
d_gene: NA
CDR3aa: CATSREQYSNQPQHF
CDR3nt: TGTGCCACCAGCAGAGAACAGTATAGCAATCAGCCCCAGCATTTT

abundance: NA
j_gene: TRBJ2-5
v_gene: TRBV5-1
d_gene: TRBD2
CDR3aa: CASSPSKRGPGETQYF
CDR3nt: TGCGCCAGCTCCCCCTCGAAGCGGGGGCCCGGTGAGACCCAGTACTTC

abundance: NA
j_gene: TRBJ2-7
v_gene: TRBV6-1
d_gene: NA
CDR3aa: CASTEGRANNYEQYF
CDR3nt: TGTGCCAGCACCGAGGGACGGGCGAATAACTACGAGCAGTACTTC

abundance: NA
j_gene: TRBJ1-2
v_gene: TRBV9
d_gene: NA
CDR3aa: CASSALVKGYTF
CDR3nt: TGTGCCAGCAGCGCACTAGTGAAGGGCTACACCTTC

abundance: NA
j_gene: TRBJ2-7
v_gene: TRBV7-8
d_gene: NA
CDR3aa: CASSLGVTGAYEQYF
CDR3nt: TGTGCCAGCAGCTTAGGGGTGACGGGGGCTTACGAGCAGTACTTC